This T cell receptor beta chain was recorded in a study of blood T cells in healthy people across ages. With a J-beta primer mix and a sample-barcoded 5' primer, a second PCR ran about 7 to 12 cycles. From the 5' RACE reads, TCRdb called clonotypes with MiXCR, one entry per CDR3 protein. The sample comprises approximately 1,000,000 distinct CDR3 sequences, around 43% of which are singletons, and 15% to 20% rests with the top ten. There are a few counts of this clonotype. The source material was blood. The sequence came from a woman aged 55-75 years in good health.

DNA for the CDR3: TGTGCCAGCCAGGGGACTAACTACGAGCAGTACTTC. Its protein is CASQGTNYEQYF. The chain joins TRBV28 to TRBJ2-7; D may be TRBD2 (7 bases). Germline values: CDR1 MDHEN, CDR2 SYDVKM. The CDR3 is made up of 12 amino acids. The V end was cut by 8 bases, the J end by 3 bases, with 11 bases between.